This T cell receptor (beta chain) was captured in a study of CD8+ T cells in alopecia areata. CD4+ and CD8+ T cells were sorted from PBMCs stained for CD3, CD4 and CD8. V shed 5 bases and J shed 7 bases, with 14 bases lying between them. The CDR3 has 13 amino acids. The germline gives CDR1 MNHNY, CDR2 SVGAGI (reference sequence). The authors extracted RNA and reverse transcribed it into cDNA as the sequencing template. Assay: immunoSEQ multiplex PCR; the TCRdb copy retains only in-frame clones and omits some. The data show roughly 97,000 clones, about two fifths seen once. Material for sequencing was CD4+ T cells sorted from blood. This chain uses TRBV6-6 with TRBJ1-1; D ambiguous. The TCR comes from a human donor with alopecia areata. The DNA for the CDR3 is TGTGCCAGCAGTCTAACAGAGAGCATTGAAGCTTTCTTT. It translates to CASSLTESIEAFF.